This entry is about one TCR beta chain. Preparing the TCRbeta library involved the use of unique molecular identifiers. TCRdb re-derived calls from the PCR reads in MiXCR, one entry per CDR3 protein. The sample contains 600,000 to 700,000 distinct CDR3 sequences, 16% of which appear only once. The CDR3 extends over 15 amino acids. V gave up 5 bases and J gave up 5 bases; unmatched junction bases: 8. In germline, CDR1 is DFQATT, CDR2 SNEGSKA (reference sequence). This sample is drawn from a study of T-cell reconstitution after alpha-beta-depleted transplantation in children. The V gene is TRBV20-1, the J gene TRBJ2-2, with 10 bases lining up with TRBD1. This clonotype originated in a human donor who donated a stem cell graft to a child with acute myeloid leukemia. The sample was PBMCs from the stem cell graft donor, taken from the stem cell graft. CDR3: CSAYPGQGLTGELFF. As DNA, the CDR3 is TGCAGTGCTTACCCGGGACAGGGGTTAACCGGGGAGCTGTTTTTT.